A single sample gave rise to the 4 T cell receptor beta chains below, sequenced in a study of response to subunit inactivated influenza vaccine. TCRdb re-derived calls from the RT-PCR reads in MiXCR, one entry per CDR3 protein. The sample holds 530,000 or so distinct CDR3 sequences, around 15% seen once. Sequences were derived from PBMCs from blood, sampled 12 days after vaccination. The receptors shown here come from a middle-aged man who received an inactivated influenza vaccine.

Only a few counts were recorded for this clonotype. This CDR3 reads CASRMTQGENYGYTF. CDR3 sequence (DNA): TGTGCCAGCAGGATGACCCAGGGGGAGAACTATGGCTACACCTTC. V usage is TRBV5-5 and J usage is TRBJ1-2; 7 bases are shared with TRBD1. Germline V gene data show CDR1 as SGHKS and CDR2 as YYEKEE (reference sequence). V shed 5 bases, J shed 2 bases, and the junction held 9 bases outside the gene matches. This CDR3 spans 15 amino acids.

The gene calls are TRBV6-1 and TRBJ1-6, with no clear D. This CDR3 is 15 amino acids long. Deletions cut 5 bases from V and 8 bases from J, with 16 bases between. Germline loops: CDR1 MNHNS, CDR2 SASEGT. The CDR3 bases are TGTGCCAGCAGTCCGAGTTACGACGGCTATTCACCCCTCCACTTT. It translates to CASSPSYDGYSPLHF.

This clonotype showed up just a few times. The chain couples TRBV6-1 to TRBJ2-7, with TRBD2 identical over 9 bases. V was clipped by 6 bases and J by 4 bases; unmatched bases: 13. The CDR3 has 16 amino acids. Germline V lookup: CDR1 MNHNS, CDR2 SASEGT. CDR3: CASSRPLEAGGYEQYF. The CDR3 bases are TGTGCCAGCAGCCGTCCCTTGGAAGCGGGAGGATACGAGCAGTACTTC.

The chain combines TRBV6-2 or TRBV6-3 with TRBJ1-1; perhaps TRBD1 as D (6 bases). The CDR3 consists of 14 residues. V shed 7 bases and J shed 2 bases, with 14 bases lying between them. Germline CDR1 MNHEY, CDR2 SVGEGT. In DNA form, the CDR3 reads TGTGCCAGCACCTACGGGACACCAAACACTGAAGCTTTCTTT. It translates to CASTYGTPNTEAFF.